The sample holds many counts of the clone carrying this TCR beta chain. This CDR3 contains 14 residues. Germline V gene data show CDR1 as SGDLS and CDR2 as YYNGEE. With 7 bases clipped from V and 7 bases from J, the junction kept 8 bases outside the gene matches. Only in-frame clones appear in the TCRdb table, and some are missing; sequencing was by immunoSEQ multiplex PCR. The data contain some 1,700 clones, about 34% of them singletons. This record belongs to a study of T cells in localized non-small cell lung cancer. The specimen was normal lung tissue next to the tumor, collected before any cancer treatment. The receptor was isolated from a male donor aged 60 or older with stage I squamous cell lung carcinoma. This rearrangement joins TRBV9 to TRBJ2-1; 10 bases align to TRBD2. The CDR3 region has the DNA TGTGCCAGCCTGCTCGAGCGGGAGGGGAATGAGCAGTTCTTC. Translation: CASLLEREGNEQFF.